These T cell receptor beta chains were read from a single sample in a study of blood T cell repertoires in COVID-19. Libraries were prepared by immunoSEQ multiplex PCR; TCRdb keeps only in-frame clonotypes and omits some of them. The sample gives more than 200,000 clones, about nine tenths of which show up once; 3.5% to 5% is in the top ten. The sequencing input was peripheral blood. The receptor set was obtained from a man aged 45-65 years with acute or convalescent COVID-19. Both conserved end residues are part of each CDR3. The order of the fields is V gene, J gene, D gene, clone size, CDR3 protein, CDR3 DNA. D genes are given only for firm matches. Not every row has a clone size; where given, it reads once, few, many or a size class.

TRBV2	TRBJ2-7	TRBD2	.	CASSAMSGLAGEQYF	TGTGCCAGCAGTGCTATGTCTGGACTAGCTGGGGAGCAGTACTTC
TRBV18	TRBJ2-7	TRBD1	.	CASSSQRDREMGYEQYF	TGTGCCAGCTCATCACAACGGGACAGGGAAATGGGCTACGAGCAGTACTTC
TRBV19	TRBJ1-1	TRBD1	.	CASSPAQGEYTEAFF	TGTGCCAGTAGTCCCGCTCAGGGGGAGTACACTGAAGCTTTCTTT
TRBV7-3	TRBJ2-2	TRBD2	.	CASSPGTSGTGELFF	TGTGCCAGCAGCCCAGGGACTAGCGGGACGGGGGAGCTGTTTTTT
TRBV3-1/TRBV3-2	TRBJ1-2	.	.	CASSQGQGGYYGYTF	TGTGCCAGCAGCCAAGGTCAGGGAGGTTACTATGGCTACACCTTC
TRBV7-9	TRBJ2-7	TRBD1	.	CASRSSGTGSYEQYF	TGTGCCAGCAGATCTTCCGGGACAGGCTCCTACGAGCAGTACTTC
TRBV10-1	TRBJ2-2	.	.	CASIIRGNTGELFF	TGCGCCAGCATCATCAGGGGGAACACCGGGGAGCTGTTTTTT
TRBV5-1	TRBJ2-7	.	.	CASSLVSLGSYEQYF	TGCGCCAGCAGCTTGGTGTCCCTAGGTTCGTACGAGCAGTACTTC
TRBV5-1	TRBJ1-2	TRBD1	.	CASSLGDSSRSNYGYTF	TGCGCCAGCAGCTTGGGGGACAGTTCGCGTTCTAACTATGGCTACACCTTC
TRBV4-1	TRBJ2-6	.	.	CASAGHHSTSGANVLTF	TGCGCCAGCGCCGGACATCACAGTACCTCTGGGGCCAACGTCCTGACTTTC
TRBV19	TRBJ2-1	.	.	CASSPDPAGAVNEQFF	TGTGCCAGTAGCCCTGACCCAGCAGGGGCAGTGAATGAGCAGTTCTTC
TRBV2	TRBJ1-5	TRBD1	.	CASSDAAGGLLNQPQHF	TGTGCCAGCAGTGATGCGGCAGGGGGCCTCCTCAATCAGCCCCAGCATTTT
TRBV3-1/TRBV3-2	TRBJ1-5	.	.	CASSQGETVQHF	TGTGCCAGCAGCCAAGGGGAGACGGTCCAGCATTTT
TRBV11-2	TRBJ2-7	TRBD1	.	CASSLRQGAYYEQYF	TGTGCCAGCAGCTTGAGACAGGGGGCCTACTACGAGCAGTACTTC
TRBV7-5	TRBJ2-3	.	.	CVSRRGLTDTQYF	TGTGTCAGCCGCCGGGGGTTGACAGATACGCAGTATTTT
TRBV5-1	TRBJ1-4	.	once	CASSPASRGANEKLFF	TGCGCCAGCAGCCCGGCGTCTAGAGGCGCTAATGAAAAACTGTTTTTT
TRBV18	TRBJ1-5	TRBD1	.	CASSPGTGEDLGNQPQHF	TGTGCCAGCTCACCGGGGACAGGGGAAGACTTGGGCAATCAGCCCCAGCATTTT
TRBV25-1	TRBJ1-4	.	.	CASSESLEGLRKLFF	TGTGCCAGCAGTGAATCCTTAGAGGGATTGAGAAAACTGTTTTTT
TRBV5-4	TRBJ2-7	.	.	CASSLGQGNYEQYF	TGTGCCAGCAGCTTGGGCCAGGGTAACTACGAGCAGTACTTC
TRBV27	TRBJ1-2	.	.	CASRSETGGYGYTF	TGTGCCAGCAGATCCGAGACAGGAGGCTATGGCTACACCTTC
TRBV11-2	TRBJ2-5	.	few	CASSLRGSLIETQYF	TGTGCCAGCAGCCTCCGCGGGTCCCTTATCGAGACCCAGTACTTC
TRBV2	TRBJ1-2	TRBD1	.	CASSPGTGTGYTF	TGTGCCAGCAGCCCCGGGACAGGTACTGGCTACACCTTC
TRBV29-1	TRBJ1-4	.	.	CSVSTGAGEKLFF	TGCAGCGTGTCGACAGGCGCGGGTGAAAAACTGTTTTTT
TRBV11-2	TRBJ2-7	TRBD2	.	CASSFGRDPLYEQYF	TGTGCCAGCAGCTTTGGGAGGGACCCTCTCTACGAGCAGTACTTC
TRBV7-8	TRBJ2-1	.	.	CASSLEVGSSYNEQFF	TGTGCCAGCAGCTTAGAGGTTGGGAGCTCCTACAATGAGCAGTTCTTC
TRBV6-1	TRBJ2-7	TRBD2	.	CASSDPSLAGISYEQYF	TGTGCCAGCAGTGACCCCTCTCTAGCGGGGATATCCTACGAGCAGTACTTC
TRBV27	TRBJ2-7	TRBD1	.	CASSPRIGQGSSYEQYF	TGTGCCAGCAGTCCACGGATCGGACAGGGCAGCTCCTACGAGCAGTACTTC
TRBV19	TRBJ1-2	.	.	CASNEQGNGYTF	TGTGCCAGTAACGAGCAGGGTAATGGCTACACCTTC
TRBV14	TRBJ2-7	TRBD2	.	CASSQEPSGYYEQYF	TGTGCCAGCAGCCAAGAGCCTAGCGGGTACTACGAGCAGTACTTC
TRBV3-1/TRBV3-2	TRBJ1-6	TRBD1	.	CASSQSTGATYNSPLHF	TGTGCCAGCAGCCAATCGACAGGGGCAACTTATAATTCACCCCTCCACTTT
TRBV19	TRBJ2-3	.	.	CASRTQGSTDTQYF	TGTGCCAGTAGAACCCAGGGAAGCACAGATACGCAGTATTTT
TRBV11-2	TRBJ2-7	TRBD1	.	CASSSQGTANYEQYF	TGTGCCAGCAGCTCTCAAGGGACAGCGAACTACGAGCAGTACTTC
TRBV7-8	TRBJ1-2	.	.	CASSSGLGRTGYTF	TGTGCCAGCAGCAGTGGCCTCGGGAGGACTGGCTACACCTTC
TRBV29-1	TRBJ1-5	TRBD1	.	CSVKDRVNQPQHF	TGCAGCGTCAAAGACAGGGTCAATCAGCCCCAGCATTTT
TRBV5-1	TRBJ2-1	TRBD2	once	CASSLGGGTYNEQFF	TGCGCCAGCAGCTTGGGCGGGGGGACCTACAATGAGCAGTTCTTC
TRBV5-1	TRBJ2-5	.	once	CASRPQGLDQMAQYF	TGCGCCAGCAGGCCCCAGGGACTGGACCAGATGGCCCAGTACTTC
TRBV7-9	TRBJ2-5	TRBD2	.	CASSLGTSVETQYF	TGTGCCAGCAGCTTAGGTACTAGCGTAGAGACCCAGTACTTC
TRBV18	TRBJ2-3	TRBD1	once	CASSPAQGVTDTQYF	TGTGCCAGCTCACCAGCACAGGGGGTAACAGATACGCAGTATTTT
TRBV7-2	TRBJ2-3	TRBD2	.	CASSLAISAGGLTDTQYF	TGTGCCAGCAGCTTAGCGATTTCGGCGGGGGGGCTTACAGATACGCAGTATTTT
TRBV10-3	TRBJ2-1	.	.	CAISAPQRGGGANEQFF	TGTGCCATCAGTGCTCCCCAACGGGGCGGCGGGGCGAATGAGCAGTTCTTC
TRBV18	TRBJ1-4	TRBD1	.	CASSPGQGPNEKLFF	TGTGCCAGCTCACCGGGACAGGGACCTAATGAAAAACTGTTTTTT
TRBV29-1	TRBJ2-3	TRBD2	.	CSYAGGSTDTQYF	TGCAGCTATGCGGGGGGTAGCACAGATACGCAGTATTTT
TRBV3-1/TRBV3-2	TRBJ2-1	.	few	CASSHVPFETNSQFF	TGTGCCAGCAGCCATGTCCCCTTCGAGACAAATTCTCAGTTCTTC
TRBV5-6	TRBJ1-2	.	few	CASSLSGLPYGYTF	TGTGCCAGCAGCTTGTCGGGACTGCCTTATGGCTACACCTTC
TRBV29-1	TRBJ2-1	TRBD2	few	CSVDGGAYEQFF	TGCAGCGTTGACGGGGGGGCATATGAGCAGTTCTTC
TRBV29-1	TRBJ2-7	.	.	CSVAPGVDEQYF	TGCAGCGTGGCGCCGGGGGTCGACGAGCAGTACTTC
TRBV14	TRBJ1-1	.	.	CASSQDLRGTEAFF	TGTGCCAGCAGCCAAGATTTAAGGGGAACTGAAGCTTTCTTT
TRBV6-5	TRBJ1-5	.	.	CASSYGELSQHF	TGTGCCAGCAGTTACGGGGAGCTGTCCCAGCATTTT
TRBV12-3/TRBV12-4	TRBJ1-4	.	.	CASSFTVNEKLFF	TGTGCCAGCAGTTTCACAGTTAATGAAAAACTGTTTTTT
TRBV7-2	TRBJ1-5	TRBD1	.	CASSLEDRANQPQHF	TGTGCCAGCAGCTTAGAGGACAGGGCAAATCAGCCCCAGCATTTT